Below, 5 T cell receptor beta chains from the same sample are listed, as sequenced in a study of post-analysis software for immune sequencing data. Included in the TCR beta cDNA libraries were unique molecular identifiers. Using its own MiXCR run on the PCR reads, TCRdb lists one record per CDR3 protein. The table lists 700,000 to 900,000 distinct CDR3 sequences, approximately 44% of them singletons. These TCRs' antigens remain unknown. General study points: TRBV5-6, TRBV5-1 and TRBV20-1 were among 4 or 5 TRBV segments more frequent in patients than controls.

Sequenced: blood. The receptors originated from a girl aged 10 to 17 with multiple sclerosis.

This clonotype was counted a few times. This chain connects TRBV28 to TRBJ1-1, with D uncertain. This CDR3 contains 11 residues. CDR1 is MDHEN, CDR2 SYDVKM, per germline. V gave up 6 bases and J gave up 6 bases, with 8 bases separating them. The CDR3 reads CASSSAAEAFF. The CDR3 bases are TGTGCCAGCAGCTCCGCCGCTGAAGCTTTCTTT.

The chain employs TRBV12-3 or TRBV12-4 and TRBJ2-4, with a weak D call TRBD1 (6 bases). The CDR3 consists of 13 residues. V shed 1 base and J shed 11 bases, with 12 bases lying between them. As DNA, the CDR3 is TGTGCCAGCAGTTTAGGGGCAGGGGACCTTCAGTACTTC. Protein: CASSLGAGDLQYF.

This chain uses TRBV5-1 with TRBJ2-1, with TRBD2 as a possible D gene (5 bases). CDR3 length: 17 amino acids. V gave up 2 bases and J gave up 0 bases, with 15 bases separating them. Germline-derived CDR1 and CDR2 are SGHRS and YFSETQ. CDR3 sequence reads: CASSLFLLGSSYNEQFF. CDR3 bases: TGCGCCAGCAGCTTATTCCTTCTAGGGAGCTCCTACAATGAGCAGTTCTTC.

The chain carries TRBV7-9 and TRBJ2-1; unclear D gene. The ends were cut back, 4 bases at V and 2 bases at J, with 12 bases in the middle. The CDR3 consists of 15 residues. CDR1 and CDR2 from the germline V gene are SEHNR and FQNEAQ (reference sequence). The CDR3 spells CASSSSETAYNEQFF. In DNA form, the CDR3 reads TGTGCCAGCAGCTCCAGCGAGACCGCCTACAATGAGCAGTTCTTC.

This sequence joins TRBV3-1 and TRBJ1-2; weak D call: TRBD1 (5 bases). Germline loops: CDR1 LGHDT, CDR2 YNNKEL (reference sequence). The CDR3 is 17 amino acids. The ends were cut back, 3 bases at V and 7 bases at J, with 24 bases in the middle. DNA of the CDR3: TGTGCCAGCAGCCACACTGGGACCCCACAAAGAGGGGTTGGCTACACCTTC. Translated: CASSHTGTPQRGVGYTF.